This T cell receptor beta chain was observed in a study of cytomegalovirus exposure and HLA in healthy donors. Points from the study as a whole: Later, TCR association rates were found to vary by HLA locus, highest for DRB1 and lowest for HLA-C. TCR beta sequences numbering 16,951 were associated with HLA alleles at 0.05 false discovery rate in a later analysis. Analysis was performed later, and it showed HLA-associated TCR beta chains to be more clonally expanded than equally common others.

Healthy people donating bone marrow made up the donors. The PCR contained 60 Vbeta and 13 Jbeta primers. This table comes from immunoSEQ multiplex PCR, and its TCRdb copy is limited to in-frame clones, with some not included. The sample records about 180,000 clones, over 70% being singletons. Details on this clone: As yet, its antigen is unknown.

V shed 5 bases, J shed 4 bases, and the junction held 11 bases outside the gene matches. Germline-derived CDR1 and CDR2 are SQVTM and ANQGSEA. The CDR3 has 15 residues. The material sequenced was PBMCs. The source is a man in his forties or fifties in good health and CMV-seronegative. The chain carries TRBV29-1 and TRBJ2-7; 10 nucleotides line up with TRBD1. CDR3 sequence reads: CSVTDRGRTIYEQYF. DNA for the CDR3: TGCAGCGTTACAGACAGGGGGCGAACGATATACGAGCAGTACTTC.